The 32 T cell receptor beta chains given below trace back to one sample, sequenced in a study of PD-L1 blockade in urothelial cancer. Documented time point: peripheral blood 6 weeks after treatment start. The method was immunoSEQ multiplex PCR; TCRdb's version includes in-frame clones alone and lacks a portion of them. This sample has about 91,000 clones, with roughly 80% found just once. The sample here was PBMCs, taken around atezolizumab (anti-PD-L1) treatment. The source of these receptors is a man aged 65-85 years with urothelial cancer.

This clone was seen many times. DNA for the CDR3: TGTGCCAGCAGCCTTGACAGGGAAAATTCCTACGAGCAGTACTTC. Translation: CASSLDRENSYEQYF. The rearrangement joins TRBV7-2 to TRBJ2-7, with 7 bases identical to TRBD1. J was trimmed by 1 base and V by 5 bases; bases with no gene match: 8. Germline CDR1 reads SGHTA; CDR2 reads FQGNSA. The CDR3 consists of 15 residues.

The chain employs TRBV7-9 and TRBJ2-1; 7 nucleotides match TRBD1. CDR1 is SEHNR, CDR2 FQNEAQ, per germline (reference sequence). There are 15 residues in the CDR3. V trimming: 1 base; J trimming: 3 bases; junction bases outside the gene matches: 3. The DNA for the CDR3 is TGTGCCAGCAGCTTAGACCCAGGGGGCTACAATGAGCAGTTCTTC. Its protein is CASSLDPGGYNEQFF.

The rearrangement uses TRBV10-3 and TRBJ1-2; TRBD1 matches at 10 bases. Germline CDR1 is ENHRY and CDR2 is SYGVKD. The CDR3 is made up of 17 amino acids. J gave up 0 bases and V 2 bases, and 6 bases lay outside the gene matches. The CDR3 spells CAISERGQGTTNYGYTF. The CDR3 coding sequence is TGTGCCATCAGTGAGAGGGGACAGGGGACAACTAACTATGGCTACACCTTC.

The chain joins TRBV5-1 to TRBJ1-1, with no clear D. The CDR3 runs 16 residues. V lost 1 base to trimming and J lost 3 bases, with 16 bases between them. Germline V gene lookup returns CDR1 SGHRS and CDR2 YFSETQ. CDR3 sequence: CASSLFAYSGDTEAFF. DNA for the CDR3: TGCGCCAGCAGCTTGTTTGCTTATAGCGGAGACACTGAAGCTTTCTTT.

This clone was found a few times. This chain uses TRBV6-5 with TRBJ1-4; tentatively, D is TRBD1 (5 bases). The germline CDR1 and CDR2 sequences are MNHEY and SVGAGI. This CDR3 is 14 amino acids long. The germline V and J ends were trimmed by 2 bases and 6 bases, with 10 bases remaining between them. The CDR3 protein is CASSYGTLDEKLFF. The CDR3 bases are TGTGCCAGCAGTTACGGGACTCTAGATGAAAAACTGTTTTTT.

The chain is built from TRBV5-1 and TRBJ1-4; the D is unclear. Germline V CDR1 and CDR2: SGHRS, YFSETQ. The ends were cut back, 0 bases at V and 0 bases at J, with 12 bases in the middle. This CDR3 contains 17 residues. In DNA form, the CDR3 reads TGCGCCAGCAGCTTGGAGCCTACCGGTGCAACTAATGAAAAACTGTTTTTT. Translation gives CASSLEPTGATNEKLFF.

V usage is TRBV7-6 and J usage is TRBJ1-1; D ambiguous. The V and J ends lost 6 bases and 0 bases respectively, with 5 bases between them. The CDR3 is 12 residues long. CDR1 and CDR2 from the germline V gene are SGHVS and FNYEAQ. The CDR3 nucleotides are TGTGCCAGCAGTCAGATGAACACTGAAGCTTTCTTT. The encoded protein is CASSQMNTEAFF.

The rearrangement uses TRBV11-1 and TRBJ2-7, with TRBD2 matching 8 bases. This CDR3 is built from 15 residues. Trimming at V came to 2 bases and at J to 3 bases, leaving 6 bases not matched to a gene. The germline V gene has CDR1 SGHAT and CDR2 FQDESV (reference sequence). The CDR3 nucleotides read TGTGCCAGCAGCTTAATTAGCGGGGAAGGCTACGAGCAGTACTTC. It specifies CASSLISGEGYEQYF.

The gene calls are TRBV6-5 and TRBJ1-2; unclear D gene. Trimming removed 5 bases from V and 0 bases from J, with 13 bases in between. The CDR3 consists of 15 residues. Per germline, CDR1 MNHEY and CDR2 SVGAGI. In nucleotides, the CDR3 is TGTGCCAGCAGTCCCCGACGGACTTCTAACTATGGCTACACCTTC. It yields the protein CASSPRRTSNYGYTF.

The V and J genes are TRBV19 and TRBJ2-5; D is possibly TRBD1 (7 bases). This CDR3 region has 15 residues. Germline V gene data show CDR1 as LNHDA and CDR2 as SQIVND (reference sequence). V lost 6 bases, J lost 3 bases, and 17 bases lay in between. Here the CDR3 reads CASSTDQGEEETQYF. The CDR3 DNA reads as TGTGCCAGTAGCACAGATCAGGGGGAGGAAGAGACCCAGTACTTC.

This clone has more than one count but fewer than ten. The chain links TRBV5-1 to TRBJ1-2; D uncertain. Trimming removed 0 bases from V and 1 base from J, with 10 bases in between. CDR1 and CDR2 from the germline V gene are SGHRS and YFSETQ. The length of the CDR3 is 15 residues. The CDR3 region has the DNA TGCGCCAGCAGCTTGGGGCAGTATCTTAACTATGGCTACACCTTC. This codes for CASSLGQYLNYGYTF.

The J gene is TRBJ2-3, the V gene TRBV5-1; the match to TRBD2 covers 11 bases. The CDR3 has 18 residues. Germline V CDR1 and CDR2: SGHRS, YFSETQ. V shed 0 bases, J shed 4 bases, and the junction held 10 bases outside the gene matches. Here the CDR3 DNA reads TGCGCCAGCAGCTTGGCCCACCTACTAGCGGGGGTATCAGATACGCAGTATTTT. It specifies CASSLAHLLAGVSDTQYF. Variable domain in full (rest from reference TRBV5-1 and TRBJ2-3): KAGVTQTPRYLIKTRGQQVTLSCSPISGHRSVSWYQQTPGQGLQFLFEYFSETQRNKGNFPGRFSGRQFSNSRSEMNVSTLELGDSALYLCASSLAHLLAGVSDTQYFGPGTRLTVL.

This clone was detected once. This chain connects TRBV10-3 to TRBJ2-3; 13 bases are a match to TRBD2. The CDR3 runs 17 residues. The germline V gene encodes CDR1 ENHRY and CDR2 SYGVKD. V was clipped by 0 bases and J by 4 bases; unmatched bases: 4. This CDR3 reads CAISESSGLAGADTQYF. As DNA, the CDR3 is TGTGCCATCAGTGAGTCGAGTGGACTAGCGGGGGCAGATACGCAGTATTTT.

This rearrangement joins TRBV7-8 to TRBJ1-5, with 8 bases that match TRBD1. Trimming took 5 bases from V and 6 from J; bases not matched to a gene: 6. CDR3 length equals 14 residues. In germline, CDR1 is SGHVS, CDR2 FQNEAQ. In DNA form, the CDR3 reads TGTGCCAGCAGCGCAGACAGGGGTGGTCAGCCCCAGCATTTT. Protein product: CASSADRGGQPQHF.

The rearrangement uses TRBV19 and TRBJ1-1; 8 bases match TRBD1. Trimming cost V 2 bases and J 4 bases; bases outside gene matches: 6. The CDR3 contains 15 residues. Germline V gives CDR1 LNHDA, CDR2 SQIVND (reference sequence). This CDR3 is CASSIRPGGSTEAFF. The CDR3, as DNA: TGTGCCAGTAGTATAAGGCCAGGGGGCTCCACTGAAGCTTTCTTT.

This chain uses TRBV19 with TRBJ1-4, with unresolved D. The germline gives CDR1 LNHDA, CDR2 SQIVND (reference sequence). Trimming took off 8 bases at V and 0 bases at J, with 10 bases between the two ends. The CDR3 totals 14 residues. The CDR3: CASHRQSTNEKLFF. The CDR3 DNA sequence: TGTGCCAGTCATAGACAATCAACTAATGAAAAACTGTTTTTT.

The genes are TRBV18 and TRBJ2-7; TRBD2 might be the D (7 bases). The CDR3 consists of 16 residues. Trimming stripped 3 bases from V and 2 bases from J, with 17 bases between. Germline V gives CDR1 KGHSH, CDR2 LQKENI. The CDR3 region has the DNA TGTGCCAGCTCACCCCGAGGGGGAGGGGAAACCTACGAGCAGTACTTC. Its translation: CASSPRGGGETYEQYF.

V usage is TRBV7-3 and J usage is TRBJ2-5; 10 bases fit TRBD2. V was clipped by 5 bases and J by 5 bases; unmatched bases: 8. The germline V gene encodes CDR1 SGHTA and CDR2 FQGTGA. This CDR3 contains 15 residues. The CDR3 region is CASSASSGGYETQYF. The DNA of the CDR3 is TGTGCCAGCAGCGCTTCTAGCGGGGGCTATGAGACCCAGTACTTC.

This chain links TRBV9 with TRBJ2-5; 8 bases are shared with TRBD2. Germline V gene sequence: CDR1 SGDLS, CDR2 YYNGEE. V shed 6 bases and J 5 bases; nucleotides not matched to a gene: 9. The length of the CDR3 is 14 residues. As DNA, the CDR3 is TGTGCCAGCACCCAAGGACTAGCCGGGGAGACCCAGTACTTC. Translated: CASTQGLAGETQYF.

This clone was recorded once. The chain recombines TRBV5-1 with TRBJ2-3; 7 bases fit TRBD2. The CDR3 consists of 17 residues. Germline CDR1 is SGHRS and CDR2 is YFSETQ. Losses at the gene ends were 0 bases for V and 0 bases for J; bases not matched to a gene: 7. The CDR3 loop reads CASSLEPSGTSTDTQYF. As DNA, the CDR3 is TGCGCCAGCAGCTTGGAACCTAGCGGAACTAGCACAGATACGCAGTATTTT.

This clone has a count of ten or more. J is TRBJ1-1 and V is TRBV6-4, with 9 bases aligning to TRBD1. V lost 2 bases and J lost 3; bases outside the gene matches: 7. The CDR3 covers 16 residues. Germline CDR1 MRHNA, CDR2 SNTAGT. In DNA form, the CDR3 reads TGTGCCAGCAGTGACCTCCGGGACAGGGAAGACACTGAAGCTTTCTTT. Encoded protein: CASSDLRDREDTEAFF.

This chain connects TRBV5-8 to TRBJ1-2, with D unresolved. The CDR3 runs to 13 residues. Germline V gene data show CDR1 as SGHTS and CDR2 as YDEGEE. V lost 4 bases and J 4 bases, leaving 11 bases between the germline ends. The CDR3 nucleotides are TGTGCCAGCAGCATACGAACTGTCTATGGCTACACCTTC. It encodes CASSIRTVYGYTF.

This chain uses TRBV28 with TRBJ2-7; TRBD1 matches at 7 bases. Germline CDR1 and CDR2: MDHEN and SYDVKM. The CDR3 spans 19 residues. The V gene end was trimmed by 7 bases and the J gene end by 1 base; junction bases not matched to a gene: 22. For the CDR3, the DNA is TGTGCCAGCACCAATTCGAAGTTTCTACAGGGGAATTCTTCCTACGAGCAGTACTTC. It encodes CASTNSKFLQGNSSYEQYF. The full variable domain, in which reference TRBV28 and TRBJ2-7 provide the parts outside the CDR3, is DVKVTQSSRYLVKRTGEKVFLECVQDMDHENMFWYRQDPGLGLRLIYFSYDVKMKEKGDIPEGYSVSREKKERFSLILESASTNQTSMYLCASTNSKFLQGNSSYEQYFGPGTRLTVT.

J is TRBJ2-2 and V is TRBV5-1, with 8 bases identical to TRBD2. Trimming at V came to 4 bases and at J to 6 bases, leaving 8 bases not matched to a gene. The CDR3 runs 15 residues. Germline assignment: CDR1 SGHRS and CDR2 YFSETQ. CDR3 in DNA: TGCGCCAGCAGCCAGGAGGCGGGGGGCTCCGGGGAGCTGTTTTTT. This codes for CASSQEAGGSGELFF.

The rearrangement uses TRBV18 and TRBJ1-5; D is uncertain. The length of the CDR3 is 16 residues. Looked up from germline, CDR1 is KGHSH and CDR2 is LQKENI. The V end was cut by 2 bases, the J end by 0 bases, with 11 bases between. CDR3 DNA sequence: TGTGCCAGCTCACCAGAGGCGGCGTATAGCAATCAGCCCCAGCATTTT. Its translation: CASSPEAAYSNQPQHF.

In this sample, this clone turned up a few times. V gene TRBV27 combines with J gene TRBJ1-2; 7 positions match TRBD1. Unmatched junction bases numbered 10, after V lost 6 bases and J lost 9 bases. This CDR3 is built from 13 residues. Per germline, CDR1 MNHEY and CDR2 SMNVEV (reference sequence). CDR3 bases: TGTGCCAGCAGCCCTAACAGGGGAGGCCGCTACACCTTC. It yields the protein CASSPNRGGRYTF.

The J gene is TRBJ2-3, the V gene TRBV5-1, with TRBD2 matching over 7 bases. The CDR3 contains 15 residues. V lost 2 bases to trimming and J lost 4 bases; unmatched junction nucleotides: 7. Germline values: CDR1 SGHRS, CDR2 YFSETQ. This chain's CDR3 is CASSLRASGSDTQYF. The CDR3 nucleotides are TGCGCCAGCAGCTTACGGGCTAGCGGTTCAGATACGCAGTATTTT.

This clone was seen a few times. CDR3 coding DNA: TGCGCCAGCAGCCAAGATCAGGGGGCGCGGAACACCGGGGAGCTGTTTTTT. Its translation is CASSQDQGARNTGELFF. The chain links TRBV4-1 to TRBJ2-2; 8 bases match TRBD1. The J segment lost 1 base and the V segment lost 0 bases, leaving 4 bases of the junction unmatched. Per the germline V gene, CDR1 is MGHRA and CDR2 is YSYEKL. This CDR3 comprises 17 residues.

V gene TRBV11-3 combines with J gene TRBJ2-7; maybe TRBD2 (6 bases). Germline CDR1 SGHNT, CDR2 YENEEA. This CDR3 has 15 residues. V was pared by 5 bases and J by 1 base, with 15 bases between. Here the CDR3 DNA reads TGTGCCAGCAGCGGAAGGGGTGGGGGGTCCTACGAGCAGTACTTC. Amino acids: CASSGRGGGSYEQYF.

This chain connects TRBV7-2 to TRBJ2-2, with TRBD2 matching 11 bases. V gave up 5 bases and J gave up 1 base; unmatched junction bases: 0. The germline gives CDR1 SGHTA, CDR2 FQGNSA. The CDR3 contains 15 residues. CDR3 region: CASSGTSGNTGELFF. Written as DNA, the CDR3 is TGTGCCAGCAGCGGGACTAGCGGGAACACCGGGGAGCTGTTTTTT.

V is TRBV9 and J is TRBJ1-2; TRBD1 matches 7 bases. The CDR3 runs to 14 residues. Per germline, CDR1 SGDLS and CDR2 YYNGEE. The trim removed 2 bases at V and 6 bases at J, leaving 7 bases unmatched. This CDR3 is CASSVIPGTDGYTF. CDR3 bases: TGTGCCAGCAGCGTCATACCCGGGACAGATGGCTACACCTTC.

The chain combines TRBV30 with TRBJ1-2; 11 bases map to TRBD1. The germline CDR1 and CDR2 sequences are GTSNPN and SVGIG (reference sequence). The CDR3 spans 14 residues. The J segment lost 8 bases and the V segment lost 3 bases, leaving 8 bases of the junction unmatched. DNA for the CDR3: TGTGCCTGGAGCAGGGACAGGGGGGGGAAGGGCTACACCTTC. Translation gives CAWSRDRGGKGYTF.